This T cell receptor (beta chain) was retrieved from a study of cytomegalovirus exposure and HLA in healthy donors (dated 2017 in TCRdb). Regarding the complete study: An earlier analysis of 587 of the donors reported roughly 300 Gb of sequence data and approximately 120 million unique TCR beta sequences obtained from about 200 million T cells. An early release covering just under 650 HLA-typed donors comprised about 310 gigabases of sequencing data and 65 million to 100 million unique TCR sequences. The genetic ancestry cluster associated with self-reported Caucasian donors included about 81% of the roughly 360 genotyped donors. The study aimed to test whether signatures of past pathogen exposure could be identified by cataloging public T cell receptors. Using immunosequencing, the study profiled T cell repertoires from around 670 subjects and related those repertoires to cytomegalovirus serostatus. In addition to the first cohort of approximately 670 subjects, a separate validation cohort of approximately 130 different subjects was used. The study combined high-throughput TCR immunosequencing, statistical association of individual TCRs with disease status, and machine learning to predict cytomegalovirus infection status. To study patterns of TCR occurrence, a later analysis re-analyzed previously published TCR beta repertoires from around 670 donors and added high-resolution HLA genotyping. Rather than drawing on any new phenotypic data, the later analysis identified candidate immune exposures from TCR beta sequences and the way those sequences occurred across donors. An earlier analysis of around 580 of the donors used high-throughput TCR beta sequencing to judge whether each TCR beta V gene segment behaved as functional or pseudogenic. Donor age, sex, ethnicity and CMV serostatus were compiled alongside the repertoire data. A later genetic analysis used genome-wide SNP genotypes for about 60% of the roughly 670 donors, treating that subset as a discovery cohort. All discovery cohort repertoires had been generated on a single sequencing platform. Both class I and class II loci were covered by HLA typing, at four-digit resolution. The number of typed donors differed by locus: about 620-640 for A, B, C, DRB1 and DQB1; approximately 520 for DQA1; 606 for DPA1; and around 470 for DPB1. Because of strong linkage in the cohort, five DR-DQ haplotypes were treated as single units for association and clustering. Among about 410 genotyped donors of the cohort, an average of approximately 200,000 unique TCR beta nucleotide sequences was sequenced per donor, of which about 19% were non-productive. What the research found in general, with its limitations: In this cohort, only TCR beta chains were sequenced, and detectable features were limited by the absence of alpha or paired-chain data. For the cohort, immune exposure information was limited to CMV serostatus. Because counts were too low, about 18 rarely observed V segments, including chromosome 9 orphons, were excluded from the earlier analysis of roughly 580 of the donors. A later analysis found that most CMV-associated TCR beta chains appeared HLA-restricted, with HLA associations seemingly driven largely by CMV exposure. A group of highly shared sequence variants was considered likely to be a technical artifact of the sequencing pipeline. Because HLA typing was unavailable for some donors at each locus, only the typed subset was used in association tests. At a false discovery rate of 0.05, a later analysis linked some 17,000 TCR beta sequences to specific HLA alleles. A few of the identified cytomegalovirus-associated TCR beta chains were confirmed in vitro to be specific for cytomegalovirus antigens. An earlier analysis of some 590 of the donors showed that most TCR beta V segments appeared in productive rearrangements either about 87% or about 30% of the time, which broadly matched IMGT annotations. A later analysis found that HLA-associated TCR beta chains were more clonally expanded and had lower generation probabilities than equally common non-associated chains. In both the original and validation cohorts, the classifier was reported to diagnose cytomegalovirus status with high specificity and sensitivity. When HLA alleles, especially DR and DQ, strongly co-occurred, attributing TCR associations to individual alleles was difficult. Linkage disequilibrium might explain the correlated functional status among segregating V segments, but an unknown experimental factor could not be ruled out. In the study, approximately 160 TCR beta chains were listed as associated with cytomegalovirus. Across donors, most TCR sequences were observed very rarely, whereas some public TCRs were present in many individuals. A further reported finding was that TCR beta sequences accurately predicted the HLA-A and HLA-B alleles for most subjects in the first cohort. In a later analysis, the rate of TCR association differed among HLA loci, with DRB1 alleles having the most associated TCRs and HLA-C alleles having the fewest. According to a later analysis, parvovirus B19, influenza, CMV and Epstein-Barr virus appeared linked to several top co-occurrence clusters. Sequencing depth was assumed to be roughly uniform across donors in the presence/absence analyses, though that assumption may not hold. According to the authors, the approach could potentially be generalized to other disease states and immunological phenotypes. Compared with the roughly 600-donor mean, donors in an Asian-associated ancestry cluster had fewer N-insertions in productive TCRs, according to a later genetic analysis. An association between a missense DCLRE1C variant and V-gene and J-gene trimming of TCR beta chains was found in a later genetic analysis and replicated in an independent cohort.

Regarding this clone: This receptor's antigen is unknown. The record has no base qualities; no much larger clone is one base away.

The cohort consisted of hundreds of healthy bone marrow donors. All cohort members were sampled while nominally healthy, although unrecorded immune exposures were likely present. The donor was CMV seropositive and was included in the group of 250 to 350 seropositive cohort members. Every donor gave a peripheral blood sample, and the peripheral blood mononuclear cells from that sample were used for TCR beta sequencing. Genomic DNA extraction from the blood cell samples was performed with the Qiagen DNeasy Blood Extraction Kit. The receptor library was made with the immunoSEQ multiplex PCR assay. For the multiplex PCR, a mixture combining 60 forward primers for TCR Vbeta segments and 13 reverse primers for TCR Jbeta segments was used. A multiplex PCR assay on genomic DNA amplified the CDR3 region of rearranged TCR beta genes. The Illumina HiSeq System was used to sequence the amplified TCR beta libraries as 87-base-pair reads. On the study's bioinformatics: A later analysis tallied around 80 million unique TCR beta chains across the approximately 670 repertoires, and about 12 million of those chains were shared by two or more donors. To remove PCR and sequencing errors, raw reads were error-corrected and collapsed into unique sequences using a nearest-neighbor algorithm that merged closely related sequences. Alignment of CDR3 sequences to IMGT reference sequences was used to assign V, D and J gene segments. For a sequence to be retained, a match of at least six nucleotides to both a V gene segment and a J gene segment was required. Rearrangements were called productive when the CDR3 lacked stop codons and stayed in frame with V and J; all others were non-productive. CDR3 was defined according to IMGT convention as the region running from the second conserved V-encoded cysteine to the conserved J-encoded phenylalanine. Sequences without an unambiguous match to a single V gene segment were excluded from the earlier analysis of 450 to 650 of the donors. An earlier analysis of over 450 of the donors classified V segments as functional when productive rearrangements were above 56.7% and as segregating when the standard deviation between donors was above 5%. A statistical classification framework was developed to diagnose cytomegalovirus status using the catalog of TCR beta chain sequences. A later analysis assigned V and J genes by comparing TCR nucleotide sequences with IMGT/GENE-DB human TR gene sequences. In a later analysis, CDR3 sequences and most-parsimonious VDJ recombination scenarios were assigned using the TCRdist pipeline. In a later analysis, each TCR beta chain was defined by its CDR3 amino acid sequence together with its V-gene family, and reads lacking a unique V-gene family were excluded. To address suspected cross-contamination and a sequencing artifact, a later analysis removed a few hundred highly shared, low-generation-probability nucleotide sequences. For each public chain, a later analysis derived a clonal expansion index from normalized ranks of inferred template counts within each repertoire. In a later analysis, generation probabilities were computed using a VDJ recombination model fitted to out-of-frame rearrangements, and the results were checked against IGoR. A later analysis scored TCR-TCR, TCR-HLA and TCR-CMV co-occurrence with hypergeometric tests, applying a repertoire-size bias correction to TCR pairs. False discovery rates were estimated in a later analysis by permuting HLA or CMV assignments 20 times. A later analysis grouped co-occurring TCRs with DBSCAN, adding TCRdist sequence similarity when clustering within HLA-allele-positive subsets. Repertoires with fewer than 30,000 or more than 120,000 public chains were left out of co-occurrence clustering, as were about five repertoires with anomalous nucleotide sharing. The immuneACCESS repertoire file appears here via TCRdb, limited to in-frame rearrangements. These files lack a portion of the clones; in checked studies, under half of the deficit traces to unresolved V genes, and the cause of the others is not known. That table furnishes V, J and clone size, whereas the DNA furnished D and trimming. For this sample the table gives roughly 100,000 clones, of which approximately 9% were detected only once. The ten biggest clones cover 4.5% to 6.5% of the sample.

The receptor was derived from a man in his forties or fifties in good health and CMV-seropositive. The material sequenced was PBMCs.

The DNA sequence follows: TGTGCCAGTGGCCCGACCGGGACAGTCGGTGGTGCTTTCTTT. It translates to CASGPTGTVGGAFF. Recombination connected TRBV19 to TRBJ1-1, with TRBD1 identical over 7 junction bases. From its cysteine to its phenylalanine, the CDR3 spans 14 amino acids. The DNA shown is the 42-base CDR3, in frame from base 1. Reading the germline V gene (reference sequence) gives CDR1 LNHDA and CDR2 SQIVND. Clipping removes 8 bases from V and 11 bases from J, with 17 as the unmatched junction base count.